The present T cell receptor beta chain was sequenced within a study of T-cell reconstitution after alpha-beta-depleted transplantation in children. A note on this clonotype: Its antigen is as yet unknown.

The TCRbeta library incorporated unique molecular identifiers. TCRdb re-called the PCR reads with MiXCR, one entry per CDR3 protein. The top ten hold 2% of the sample, which has 490,000 or so distinct CDR3 sequences, 8% to 11% seen once. The CDR3 has 14 residues. Between the trimmed V and J ends, which lost 0 bases and 7 bases, there was a span of 13 bases. From germline, CDR1 is DFQATT and CDR2 SNEGSKA (reference sequence). General observations from the study: There were reportedly several hundred expanded graft clones from which alpha-beta T cells came about two months after transplant. Fresh T-cell production supplied most of the T-cell counts and diversity seen one year after transplant.

V gene TRBV20-1 combines with J gene TRBJ2-4; D unclear. The sample in question was PBMCs, obtained before TCRalphabeta/CD19-depleted stem cell transplant. This receptor was identified in a child aged 2 to 9 with inherited bone marrow failure, due to receive a stem cell transplant. The CDR3 DNA follows: TGCAGTGCTAGAGATTGGGTAGCTCGGAACATTCAGTACTTC. Translation: CSARDWVARNIQYF.